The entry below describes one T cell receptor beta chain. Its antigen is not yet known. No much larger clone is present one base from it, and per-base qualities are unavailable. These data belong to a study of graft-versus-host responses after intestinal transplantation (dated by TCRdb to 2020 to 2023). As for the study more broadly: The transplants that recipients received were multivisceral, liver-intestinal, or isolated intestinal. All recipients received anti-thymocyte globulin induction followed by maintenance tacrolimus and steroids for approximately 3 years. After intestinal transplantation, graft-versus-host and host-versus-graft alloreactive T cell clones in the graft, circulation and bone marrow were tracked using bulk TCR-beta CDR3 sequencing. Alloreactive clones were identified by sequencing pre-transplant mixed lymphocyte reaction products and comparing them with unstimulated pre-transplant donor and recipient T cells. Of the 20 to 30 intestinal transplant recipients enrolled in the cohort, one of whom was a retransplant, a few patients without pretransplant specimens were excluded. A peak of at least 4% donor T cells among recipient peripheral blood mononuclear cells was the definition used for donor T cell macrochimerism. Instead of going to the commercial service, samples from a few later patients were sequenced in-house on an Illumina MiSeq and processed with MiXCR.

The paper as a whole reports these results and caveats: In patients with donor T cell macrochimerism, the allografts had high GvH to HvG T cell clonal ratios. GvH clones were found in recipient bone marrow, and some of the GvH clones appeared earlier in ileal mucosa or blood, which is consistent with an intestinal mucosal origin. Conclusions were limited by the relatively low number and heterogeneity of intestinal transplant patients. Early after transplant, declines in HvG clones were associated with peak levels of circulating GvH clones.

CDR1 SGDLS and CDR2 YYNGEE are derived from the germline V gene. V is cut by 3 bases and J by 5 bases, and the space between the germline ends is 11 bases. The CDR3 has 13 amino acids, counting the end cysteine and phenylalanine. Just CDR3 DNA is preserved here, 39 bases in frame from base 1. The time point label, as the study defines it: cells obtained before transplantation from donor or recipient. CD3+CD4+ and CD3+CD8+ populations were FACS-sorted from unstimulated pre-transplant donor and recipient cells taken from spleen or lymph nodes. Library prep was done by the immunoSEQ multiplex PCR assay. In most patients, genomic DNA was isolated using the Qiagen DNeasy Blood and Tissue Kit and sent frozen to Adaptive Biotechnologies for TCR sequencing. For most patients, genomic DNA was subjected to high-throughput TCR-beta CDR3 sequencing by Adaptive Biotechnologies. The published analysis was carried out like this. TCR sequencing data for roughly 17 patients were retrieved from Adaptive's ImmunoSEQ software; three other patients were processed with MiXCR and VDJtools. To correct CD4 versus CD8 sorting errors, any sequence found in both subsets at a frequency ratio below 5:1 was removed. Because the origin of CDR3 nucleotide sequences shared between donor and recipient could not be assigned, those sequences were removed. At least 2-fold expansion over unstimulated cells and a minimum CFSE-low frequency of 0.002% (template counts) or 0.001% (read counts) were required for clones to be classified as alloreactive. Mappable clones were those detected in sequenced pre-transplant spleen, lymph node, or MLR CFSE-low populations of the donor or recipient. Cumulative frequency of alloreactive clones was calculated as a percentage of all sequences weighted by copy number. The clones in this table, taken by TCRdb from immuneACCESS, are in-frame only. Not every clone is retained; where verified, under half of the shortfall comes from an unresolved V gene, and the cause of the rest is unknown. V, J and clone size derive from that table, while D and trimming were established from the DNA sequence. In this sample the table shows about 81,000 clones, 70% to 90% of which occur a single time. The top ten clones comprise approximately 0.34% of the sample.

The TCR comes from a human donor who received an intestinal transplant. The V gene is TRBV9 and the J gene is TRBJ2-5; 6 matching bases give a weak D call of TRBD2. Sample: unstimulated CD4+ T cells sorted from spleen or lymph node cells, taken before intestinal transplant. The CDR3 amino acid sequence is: CASSAPTSETQYF. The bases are TGTGCCAGCAGCGCCCCGACTAGTGAGACCCAGTACTTC.